This T cell receptor beta chain was identified during a study of cytomegalovirus exposure and HLA in healthy donors. Study-wide background: Of all 370 or so donors who were genotyped, about 80% belonged to the Caucasian-associated ancestry cluster.

The PCR made use of 60 Vbeta and 13 Jbeta primers. Profiling relied on immunoSEQ multiplex PCR, and the TCRdb table lists in-frame clones only, not all of them. Among about 59,000 clones listed, 75% to 85% were seen once. Germline V gives CDR1 SEHNR, CDR2 FQNEAQ (reference sequence). Unmatched junction bases numbered 17, after V lost 6 bases and J lost 5 bases. This CDR3 comprises 17 residues. Whether this donor was CMV seropositive was not recorded. The chain combines TRBV7-9 with TRBJ2-5, with 8 bases fitting TRBD1. Sample: PBMCs. The receptor was derived from a human donor in good health. CDR3 in DNA: TGTGCCAGCAGAGCAAATACGGCAGGGGGCTTCGGTGAGACCCAGTACTTC. As protein: CASRANTAGGFGETQYF.